These T cell receptor beta chains were read from a single sample in a study of vaccination and CD4 T cells after COVID-19. Their antigens are not known. Via MiXCR, TCRdb re-called the PCR reads, giving one row per CDR3 protein. The sample consists of about 14,000 distinct CDR3 sequences, 35% of them appearing once. The sequencing input was CD4+ T cells from blood, cultured in vitro. These receptors originate from a human donor who had recovered from COVID-19. CDR3s include the opening cysteine and the closing phenylalanine or tryptophan. D genes are given only for firm matches. The size of a clone is reported for some rows only, either as once, few or many, or as a class for expanded clones.

V,size,J,D,CDR3,DNA
TRBV20-1,NA,TRBJ2-3,NA,CSANRFRDTQYF,TGCAGTGCTAACCGGTTTAGGGATACGCAGTATTTT
TRBV19,NA,TRBJ2-3,TRBD2,CASSLLAGTDTQYF,TGTGCCAGTAGTCTACTAGCGGGCACAGATACGCAGTATTTT
TRBV19,NA,TRBJ2-7,TRBD1,CASSIQGARVYEQYF,TGTGCCAGTAGTATACAGGGGGCGCGGGTCTACGAGCAGTACTTC
TRBV28,NA,TRBJ2-2,NA,CASSLVGANTGELFF,TGTGCCAGCAGTTTAGTCGGGGCTAACACCGGGGAGCTGTTTTTT
TRBV5-1,NA,TRBJ1-2,NA,CASSSTSSTRNYGYTF,TGCGCCAGCAGCTCGACCTCGTCTACACGAAACTATGGCTACACCTTC
TRBV20-1,few,TRBJ2-5,TRBD2,CSADGTSVEYGTQYF,TGCAGTGCAGACGGGACTAGCGTAGAGTACGGGACCCAGTACTTC
TRBV28,NA,TRBJ1-1,NA,CASSLGGTGWGAFF,TGTGCCAGCAGTCTGGGGGGAACAGGGTGGGGAGCTTTCTTT
TRBV6-1,NA,TRBJ2-2,NA,CASKGGVMGTGELFF,TGTGCCAGCAAAGGAGGGGTGATGGGAACCGGGGAGCTGTTTTTT
TRBV28,NA,TRBJ2-3,NA,CASSLARSFTDTQYF,TGTGCCAGCAGTTTAGCCCGATCATTCACAGATACGCAGTATTTT
TRBV6-1,NA,TRBJ2-2,TRBD2,CASSTLAGVRTGELFF,TGTGCCAGCAGTACCCTAGCGGGAGTACGGACCGGGGAGCTGTTTTTT
TRBV15,few,TRBJ2-5,NA,CATSRGGQTQYF,TGTGCCACCAGCAGAGGGGGGCAGACCCAGTACTTC
TRBV15,few,TRBJ2-5,NA,CATSRDLQQETQYF,TGTGCCACCAGCAGAGATCTACAGCAAGAGACCCAGTACTTC
TRBV28,few,TRBJ2-4,NA,CASSLAGAKNIQYF,TGTGCCAGCAGTTTAGCCGGGGCCAAAAACATTCAGTACTTC
TRBV7-8,NA,TRBJ2-1,TRBD2,CASSDRSGLYNEQFF,TGTGCCAGCAGCGATAGATCGGGACTATACAATGAGCAGTTCTTC
TRBV15,few,TRBJ2-3,NA,CATSRPGGTDTQYF,TGTGCCACCAGCAGGCCCGGAGGGACAGATACGCAGTATTTT
TRBV12-3/TRBV12-4,once,TRBJ2-3,TRBD2,CASSSLRLAADTQYF,TGTGCCAGCAGTTCCCTCCGACTAGCAGCAGATACGCAGTATTTT
TRBV27,few,TRBJ2-2,NA,CASSWWGWRAGSNTGELFF,TGTGCCAGCAGTTGGTGGGGGTGGAGGGCAGGGTCCAACACCGGGGAGCTGTTTTTT
TRBV28,few,TRBJ2-7,TRBD1,CASFGQDPYEQYF,TGTGCCAGCTTTGGACAGGACCCCTACGAGCAGTACTTC
TRBV19,NA,TRBJ2-1,TRBD2,CASSRFSGSSYNEQFF,TGTGCCAGTAGTAGGTTTAGCGGGAGCTCCTACAATGAGCAGTTCTTC
TRBV2,NA,TRBJ2-5,NA,CASCRLGETQYF,TGTGCCAGCTGCCGACTGGGAGAGACCCAGTACTTC
TRBV5-1,few,TRBJ1-1,NA,CASTTGTRRWNTEAFF,TGCGCCAGCACTACGGGGACACGCCGTTGGAACACTGAAGCTTTCTTT
TRBV20-1,NA,TRBJ2-7,TRBD1,CSALGQAYEQYF,TGCAGTGCTTTGGGACAGGCCTACGAGCAGTACTTC
TRBV20-1,few,TRBJ1-5,TRBD1,CSGTTGNSNQPQHF,TGCAGTGGCACGACAGGGAATAGCAATCAGCCCCAGCATTTT
TRBV11-3,NA,TRBJ2-1,NA,CASSLRGGPLYNEQFF,TGTGCCAGCAGCTTACGAGGAGGGCCCCTATACAATGAGCAGTTCTTC
TRBV20-1,NA,TRBJ2-1,NA,CSRNSGTHNEQFF,TGCAGTCGAAATTCGGGAACCCACAATGAGCAGTTCTTC
TRBV28,NA,TRBJ1-6,NA,CASSLKGPLHF,TGTGCCAGCAGTTTAAAGGGGCCCCTCCACTTT
TRBV19,NA,TRBJ2-1,NA,CASSIYYGSGNEQFF,TGTGCCAGTAGTATATACTACGGGAGCGGCAATGAGCAGTTCTTC
TRBV11-2,NA,TRBJ2-5,TRBD2,CASSLTSGQETQYF,TGTGCCAGCAGCTTGACTAGCGGGCAAGAGACCCAGTACTTC
TRBV5-1,NA,TRBJ1-1,NA,CASSPERTTEAFF,TGCGCCAGCAGCCCGGAAAGGACGACTGAAGCTTTCTTT
TRBV7-6,NA,TRBJ1-1,NA,CASSSFRMAGCTEAFF,TGTGCCAGCAGTTCCTTTAGGATGGCAGGGTGTACTGAAGCTTTCTTT
TRBV5-1,NA,TRBJ2-2,TRBD2,CASIAGTGELFF,TGCGCCAGCATAGCGGGCACCGGGGAGCTGTTTTTT
TRBV7-9,once,TRBJ2-3,TRBD1,CASSWTGSTDTQYF,TGTGCCAGCAGCTGGACAGGTAGCACAGATACGCAGTATTTT
TRBV28,few,TRBJ1-5,TRBD1,CASRAQGNQPQHF,TGTGCCAGCAGAGCACAGGGGAATCAGCCCCAGCATTTT
TRBV28,NA,TRBJ1-5,NA,CASLYSSGRNQPQHF,TGTGCCAGCCTATATTCGTCTGGGCGCAATCAGCCCCAGCATTTT
TRBV10-3,NA,TRBJ2-3,TRBD2,CAISERELAGGADTQYF,TGTGCCATCAGTGAGCGGGAACTAGCGGGAGGAGCAGATACGCAGTATTTT
TRBV7-2,NA,TRBJ2-7,NA,CASSPFRYGRDTAYEQYF,TGTGCCAGCAGCCCATTCCGCTACGGCCGGGACACGGCATACGAGCAGTACTTC
TRBV20-1,NA,TRBJ2-1,NA,CSARDLGRVTEQFF,TGCAGTGCTAGAGATCTCGGCAGGGTGACTGAGCAGTTCTTC
TRBV6-4,NA,TRBJ2-3,NA,CASSDRGTDTQYF,TGTGCCAGCAGTGACAGGGGCACAGATACGCAGTATTTT
TRBV18,NA,TRBJ1-1,TRBD1,CASSPPSGGNTEAFF,TGTGCCAGCTCACCGCCGTCAGGGGGTAATACTGAAGCTTTCTTT
TRBV6-1,few,TRBJ2-7,TRBD1,CAGKGTGWAYEQYF,TGTGCCGGCAAGGGGACAGGCTGGGCCTACGAGCAGTACTTC
TRBV7-2,NA,TRBJ2-3,NA,CASSLRSGSRTDTQYF,TGTGCCAGCAGCTTACGATCCGGCAGCCGCACAGATACGCAGTATTTT
TRBV2,NA,TRBJ2-7,NA,CASMGENHEQYF,TGTGCCAGCATGGGGGAGAACCACGAGCAGTACTTC
TRBV7-9,NA,TRBJ2-7,NA,CASSLGGPTYEQYF,TGTGCCAGCAGCTTAGGGGGCCCCACCTACGAGCAGTACTTC
TRBV5-6,once,TRBJ2-3,NA,CASSTSLTSTDTQYF,TGTGCCAGCAGCACATCACTTACTAGCACAGATACGCAGTATTTT
TRBV5-1,NA,TRBJ2-2,TRBD2,CASSARTSGSRRTGELFF,TGCGCCAGCAGCGCGAGGACTAGCGGGAGCAGACGGACCGGGGAGCTGTTTTTT
TRBV20-1,NA,TRBJ2-7,NA,CSARPVGLYEQYF,TGCAGTGCTAGACCGGTGGGATTATACGAGCAGTACTTC
TRBV20-1,NA,TRBJ2-4,NA,CSAPRGIQYIQYF,TGCAGTGCTCCCAGAGGGATACAATACATTCAGTACTTC
TRBV4-2,NA,TRBJ2-6,NA,CASSQDFGSSGANVLTF,TGTGCCAGCAGCCAAGATTTCGGGAGCTCTGGGGCCAACGTCCTGACTTTC
TRBV10-3,NA,TRBJ2-3,TRBD2,CAISAPGTSGDTQYF,TGTGCCATCAGTGCTCCCGGGACTAGCGGAGATACGCAGTATTTT
TRBV6-1,few,TRBJ1-1,TRBD1,CASSRDRVAEAFF,TGTGCCAGCAGCCGGGACAGGGTGGCTGAAGCTTTCTTT
TRBV20-1,NA,TRBJ2-5,TRBD2,CSASREGLAGGPGETQYF,TGCAGTGCTAGCCGTGAGGGGCTAGCGGGAGGGCCTGGAGAGACCCAGTACTTC
TRBV11-2,NA,TRBJ2-7,TRBD2,CASSPRGLAGYEQYF,TGTGCCAGCAGCCCCAGGGGACTAGCGGGCTACGAGCAGTACTTC
TRBV6-5,NA,TRBJ1-6,NA,CASSYRRTLTDNSPLHF,TGTGCCAGCAGTTACCGAAGGACACTGACTGATAATTCACCCCTCCACTTT